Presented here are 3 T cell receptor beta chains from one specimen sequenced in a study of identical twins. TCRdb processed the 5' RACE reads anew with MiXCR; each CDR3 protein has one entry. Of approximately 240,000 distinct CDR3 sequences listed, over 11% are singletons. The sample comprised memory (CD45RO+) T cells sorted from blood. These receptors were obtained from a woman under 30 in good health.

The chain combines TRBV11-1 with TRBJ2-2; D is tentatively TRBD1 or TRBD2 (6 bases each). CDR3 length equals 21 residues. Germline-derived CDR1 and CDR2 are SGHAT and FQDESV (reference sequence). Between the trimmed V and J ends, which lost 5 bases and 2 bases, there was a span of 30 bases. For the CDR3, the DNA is TGTGCCAGCAGCCTGCGAGGGGGGATAGGGGAAGTAAGCGTCAACACCGGGGAGCTGTTTTTT. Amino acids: CASSLRGGIGEVSVNTGELFF.

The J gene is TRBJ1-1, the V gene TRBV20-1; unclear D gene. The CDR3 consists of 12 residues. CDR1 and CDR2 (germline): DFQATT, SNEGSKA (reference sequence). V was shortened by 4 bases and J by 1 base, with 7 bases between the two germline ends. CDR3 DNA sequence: TGCAGTGCTATAGTGGAGAACACTGAAGCTTTCTTT. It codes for CSAIVENTEAFF.

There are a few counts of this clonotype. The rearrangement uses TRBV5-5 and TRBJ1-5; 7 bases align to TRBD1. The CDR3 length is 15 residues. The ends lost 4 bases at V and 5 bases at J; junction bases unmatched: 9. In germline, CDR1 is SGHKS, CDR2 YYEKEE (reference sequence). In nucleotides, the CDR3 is TGTGCCAGCAGCCCGGCATCTACAGGGGATCAGCCCCAGCATTTT. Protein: CASSPASTGDQPQHF.